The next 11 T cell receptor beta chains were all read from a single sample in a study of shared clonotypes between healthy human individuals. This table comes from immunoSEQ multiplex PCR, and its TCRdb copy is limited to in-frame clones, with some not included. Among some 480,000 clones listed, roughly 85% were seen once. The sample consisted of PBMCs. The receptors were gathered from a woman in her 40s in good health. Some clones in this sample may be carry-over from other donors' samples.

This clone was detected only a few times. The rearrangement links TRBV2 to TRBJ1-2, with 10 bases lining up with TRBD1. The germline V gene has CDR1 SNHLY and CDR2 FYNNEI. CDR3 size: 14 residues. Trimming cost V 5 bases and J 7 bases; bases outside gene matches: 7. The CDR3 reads CASSPRQGAGGYTF. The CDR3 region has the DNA TGTGCCAGCAGTCCCAGACAGGGGGCGGGTGGCTACACCTTC.

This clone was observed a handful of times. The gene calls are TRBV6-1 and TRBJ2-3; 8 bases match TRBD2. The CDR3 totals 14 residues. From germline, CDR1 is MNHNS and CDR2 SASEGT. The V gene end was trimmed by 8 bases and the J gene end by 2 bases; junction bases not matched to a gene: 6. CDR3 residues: CASGRGGHTDTQYF. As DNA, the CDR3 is TGTGCCAGCGGCCGGGGGGGACACACAGATACGCAGTATTTT.

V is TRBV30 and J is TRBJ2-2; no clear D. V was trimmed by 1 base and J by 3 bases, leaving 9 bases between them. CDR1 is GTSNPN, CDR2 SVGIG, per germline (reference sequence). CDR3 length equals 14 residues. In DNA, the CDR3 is TGTGCCTGGAGTGATTCAACGGACACCGGGGAGCTGTTTTTT. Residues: CAWSDSTDTGELFF.

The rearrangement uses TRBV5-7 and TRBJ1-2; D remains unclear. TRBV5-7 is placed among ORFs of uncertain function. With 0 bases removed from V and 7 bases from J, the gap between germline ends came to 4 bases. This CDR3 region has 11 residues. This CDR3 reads CASSLGGGYTF. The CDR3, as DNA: TGTGCCAGCAGCTTGGGGGGTGGCTACACCTTC.

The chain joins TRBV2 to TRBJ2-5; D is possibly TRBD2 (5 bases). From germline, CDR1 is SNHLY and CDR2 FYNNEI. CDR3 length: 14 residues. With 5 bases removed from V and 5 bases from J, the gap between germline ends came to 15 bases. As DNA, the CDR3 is TGTGCCAGCAGTCCCCCCTGGGGAGACGAGACCCAGTACTTC. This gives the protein CASSPPWGDETQYF.

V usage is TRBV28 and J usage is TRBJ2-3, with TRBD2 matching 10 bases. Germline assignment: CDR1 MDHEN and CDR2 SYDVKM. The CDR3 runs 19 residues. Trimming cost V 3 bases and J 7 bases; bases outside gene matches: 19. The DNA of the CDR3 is TGTGCCAGCAGTTTGACCGACCCTTGGCTAGCGGGAGCCTGGTATACGCAGTATTTT. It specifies CASSLTDPWLAGAWYTQYF.

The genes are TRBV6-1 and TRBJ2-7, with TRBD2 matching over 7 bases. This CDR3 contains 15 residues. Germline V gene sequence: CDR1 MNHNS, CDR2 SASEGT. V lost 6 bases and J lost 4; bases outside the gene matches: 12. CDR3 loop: CASSPSGTGIYEQYF. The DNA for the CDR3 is TGTGCCAGCAGCCCCAGCGGGACGGGTATATACGAGCAGTACTTC.

The CDR3 is CASSSSGRARGNEQFF. The CDR3, as DNA: TGTGCCAGCAGTTCTAGCGGGAGGGCCCGGGGGAATGAGCAGTTCTTC. The rearrangement links TRBV6-5 to TRBJ2-1, with 12 positions matching TRBD2. Germline assignment: CDR1 MNHEY and CDR2 SVGAGI. The length of the CDR3 is 16 residues. V lost 4 bases, J lost 7 bases, and 8 bases stayed unmatched.

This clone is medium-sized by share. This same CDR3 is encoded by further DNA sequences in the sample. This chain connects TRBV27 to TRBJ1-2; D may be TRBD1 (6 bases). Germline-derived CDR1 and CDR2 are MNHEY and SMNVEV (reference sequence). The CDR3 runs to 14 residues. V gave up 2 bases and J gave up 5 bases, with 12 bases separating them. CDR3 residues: CASSLQWQGYGYTF. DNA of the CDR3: TGTGCCAGCAGTTTACAGTGGCAGGGGTATGGCTACACCTTC.

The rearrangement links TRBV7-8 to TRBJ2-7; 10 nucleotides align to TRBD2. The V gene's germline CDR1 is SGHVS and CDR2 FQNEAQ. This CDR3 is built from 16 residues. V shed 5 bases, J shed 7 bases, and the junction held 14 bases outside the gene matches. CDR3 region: CASSTRQREGQGEQYF. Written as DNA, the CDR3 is TGTGCCAGCAGCACCCGCCAGCGGGAGGGCCAAGGAGAGCAGTACTTC.

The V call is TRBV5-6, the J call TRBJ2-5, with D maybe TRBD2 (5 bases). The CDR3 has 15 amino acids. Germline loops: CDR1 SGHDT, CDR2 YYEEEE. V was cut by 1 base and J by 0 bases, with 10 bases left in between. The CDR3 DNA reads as TGTGCCAGCAGCTTGCGGAGGAAGAACCAAGAGACCCAGTACTTC. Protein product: CASSLRRKNQETQYF.